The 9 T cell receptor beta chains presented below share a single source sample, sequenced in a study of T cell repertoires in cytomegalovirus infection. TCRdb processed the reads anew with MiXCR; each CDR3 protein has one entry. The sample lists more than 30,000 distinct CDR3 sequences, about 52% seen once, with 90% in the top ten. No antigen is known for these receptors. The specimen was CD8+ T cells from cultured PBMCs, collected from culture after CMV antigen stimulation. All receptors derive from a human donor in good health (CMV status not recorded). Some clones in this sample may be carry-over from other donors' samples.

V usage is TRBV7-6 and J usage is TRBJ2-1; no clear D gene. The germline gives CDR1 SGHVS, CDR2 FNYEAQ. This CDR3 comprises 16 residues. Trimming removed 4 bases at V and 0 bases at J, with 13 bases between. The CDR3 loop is CASSSGRLSSYNEQFF. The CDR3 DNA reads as TGTGCCAGCAGCTCCGGACGATTGAGCTCCTACAATGAGCAGTTCTTC.

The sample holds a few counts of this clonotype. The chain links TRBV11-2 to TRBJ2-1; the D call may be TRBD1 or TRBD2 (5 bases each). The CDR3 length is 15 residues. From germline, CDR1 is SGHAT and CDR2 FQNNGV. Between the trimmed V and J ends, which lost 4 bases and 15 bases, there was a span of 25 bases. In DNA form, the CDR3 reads TGTGCCAGCAGCTCGAACCACCGTATAAGGGGCGAGGGGTTCTTC. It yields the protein CASSSNHRIRGEGFF.

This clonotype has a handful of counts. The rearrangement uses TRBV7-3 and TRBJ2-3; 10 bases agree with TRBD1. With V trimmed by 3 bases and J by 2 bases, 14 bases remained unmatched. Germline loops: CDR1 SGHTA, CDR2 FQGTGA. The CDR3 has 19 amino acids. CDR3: CASSFLPGQGRTFTDTQYF. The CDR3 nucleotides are TGTGCCAGCAGCTTCCTCCCGGGACAGGGGCGGACATTCACAGATACGCAGTATTTT.

Written as DNA, the CDR3 is TGTGCCAGCAGCTTCCAAGCGAACACCGGGGAGCTGTTTTTT. Translated, it gives CASSFQANTGELFF. The chain couples TRBV13 to TRBJ2-2; D is undetermined. The CDR3 is 14 amino acids. Germline CDR1 reads PRHDT; CDR2 reads FYEKMQ (reference sequence). The ends were cut back, 3 bases at V and 0 bases at J, with 5 bases in the middle.

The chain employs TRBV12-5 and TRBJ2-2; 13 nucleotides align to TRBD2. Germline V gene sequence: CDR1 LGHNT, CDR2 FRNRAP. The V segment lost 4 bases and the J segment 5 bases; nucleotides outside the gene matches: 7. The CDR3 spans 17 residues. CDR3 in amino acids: CASGSLAGGPRTGELFF. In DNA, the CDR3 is TGTGCTAGTGGTTCACTAGCGGGGGGGCCCCGGACCGGGGAGCTGTTTTTT.

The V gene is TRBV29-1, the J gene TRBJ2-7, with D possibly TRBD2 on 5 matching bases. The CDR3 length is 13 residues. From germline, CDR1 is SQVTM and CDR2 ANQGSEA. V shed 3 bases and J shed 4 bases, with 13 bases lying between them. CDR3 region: CSVEGQTGYEQYF. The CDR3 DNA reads TGCAGCGTTGAGGGTCAGACGGGGTACGAGCAGTACTTC.

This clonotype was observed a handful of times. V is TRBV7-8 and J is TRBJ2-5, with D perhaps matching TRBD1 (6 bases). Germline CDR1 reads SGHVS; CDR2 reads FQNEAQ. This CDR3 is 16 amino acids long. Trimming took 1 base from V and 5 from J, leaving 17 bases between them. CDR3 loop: CASSLGLGAQGETQYF. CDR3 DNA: TGTGCCAGCAGCTTAGGATTGGGGGCCCAAGGGGAGACCCAGTACTTC.

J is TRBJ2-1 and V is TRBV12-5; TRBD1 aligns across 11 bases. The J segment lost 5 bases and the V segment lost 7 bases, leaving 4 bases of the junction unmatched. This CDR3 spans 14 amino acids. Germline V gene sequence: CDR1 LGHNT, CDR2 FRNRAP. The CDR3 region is CASDRDRGDNEQFF. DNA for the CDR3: TGTGCTAGTGACCGGGACAGGGGGGACAATGAGCAGTTCTTC. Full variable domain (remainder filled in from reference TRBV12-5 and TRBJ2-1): DARVTQTPRHKVTEMGQEVTMRCQPILGHNTVFWYRQTMMQGLELLAYFRNRAPLDDSGMPKDRFSAEMPDATLATLKIQPSEPRDSAVYFCASDRDRGDNEQFFGPGTRLTVL.

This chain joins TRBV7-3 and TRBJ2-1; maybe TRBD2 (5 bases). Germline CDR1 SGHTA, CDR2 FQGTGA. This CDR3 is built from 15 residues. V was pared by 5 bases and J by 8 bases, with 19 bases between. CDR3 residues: CASSPGETRIDEQFF. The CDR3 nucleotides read TGTGCCAGCAGCCCCGGGGAGACTCGAATCGATGAGCAGTTCTTC.